Given below is one T cell receptor (beta chain) in context. These data belong to a study of patients and donors after allogeneic stem cell transplantation. There are 16 residues in the CDR3. Unmatched junction bases numbered 10, after V lost 3 bases and J lost 6 bases. Germline loops: CDR1 SGDLS, CDR2 YYNGEE. TCRdb reprocessed the RT-PCR reads with MiXCR, giving one entry per CDR3 protein. Counted here are around 150,000 distinct CDR3 sequences, 30% to 45% occurring once; the ten biggest clones make up around 50%. The genes are TRBV9 and TRBJ2-1; 9 bases are a match to TRBD1. Input material: blood, either unsorted or a sorted T cell fraction (not recorded which). The clonotype comes from a human donor who was either an allogeneic HSCT recipient or a stem cell or donor lymphocyte infusion donor (not recorded which). It is not recorded whose cells these are; they may come from a transplant donor. CDR3: CASSGSRDRVSNEQFF. The CDR3 bases are TGTGCCAGCAGCGGCTCCCGGGACAGGGTTAGCAATGAGCAGTTCTTC. The variable domain in full, with the rest retrieved from reference TRBV9 and TRBJ2-1, is DSGVTQTPKHLITATGQRVTLRCSPRSGDLSVYWYQQSLDQGLQFLIQYYNGEERAKGNILERFSAQQFPDLHSELNLSSLELGDSALYFCASSGSRDRVSNEQFFGPGTRLTVL.